This record looks at one T cell receptor (beta chain) sequence and its context. This clonotype was detected many times. Its specific antigen is unknown. Within one base of it there is no much larger clone, and no base qualities were kept. The entry originates in a study of T cells in Graves' hyperthyroidism and ophthalmopathy (dated by TCRdb to the late 2010s). Study-wide context: Peripheral blood samples were taken at initial diagnosis, before any treatment was given. In addition, the study compared T-cell repertoires in thyroid tissue and in blood from six Graves' hyperthyroidism patients. A discovery cohort of about 100 patients, 43 with Graves' ophthalmopathy and more than 55 with stable Graves' hyperthyroidism, was used to find distinguishing TCR V-J signatures. The 75 to 100 discovery patients were randomly divided into training and test sets at a 7:3 ratio. After sampling, hyperthyroidism patients received methimazole starting at 30 mg daily, and ophthalmopathy patients received high-dose intravenous methylprednisolone. Prospective prediction of ophthalmopathy was tested in an independent validation cohort of approximately 19 hyperthyroidism patients and some 17 patients who later progressed to ophthalmopathy. According to the paper, TCR Vbeta CDR3 sequencing was carried out on 120 to 150 peripheral blood samples, which came from over 40 ophthalmopathy, around 75 hyperthyroidism and about 17 progressor patients. What the study reported, not specific to this receptor: In validation, the model predicted progression to ophthalmopathy a median of roughly 6.1 months before onset, with about 70% sensitivity and 72.22% specificity. No statistical method was used to set the sample size in advance, and investigators knew the group allocation. In cross-validation, a model built on a 13 V-J signature told ophthalmopathy apart from stable hyperthyroidism with 87.88% sensitivity and roughly 82% specificity, and in testing the same model reached 80%/75%. Most expanded thyroid clonotypes (frequency above 0.001) were also detected in blood, suggesting blood repertoires may reflect thyroid immune responses.

In the ophthalmopathy patients, disease was moderately to severely active, with a Clinical Activity Score of 3 or more, a NOSPECS grade of 4 or more, and a duration of less than 3 months. Patients with uncontrolled infections, other autoimmune diseases, pregnancy or lactation were excluded. Diagnoses relied on clinical symptoms, serum thyroxine and TRAb, thyroid ultrasound and orbital computed tomography. Ficoll-Paque density gradient centrifugation was used to isolate PBMCs from approximately 10 ml of fresh peripheral blood. Total RNA was extracted using Trizol reagent, and RNA quality was assessed on an Agilent 2100 Bioanalyzer. The V and J ends are trimmed by 6 bases and 5 bases, leaving 10 bases between them. The germline V gene supplies CDR1 MDHEN and CDR2 SYDVKM. Inclusive of the bounding cysteine and phenylalanine, the CDR3 is 12 residues long. The only DNA kept is the CDR3, 36 bases in frame from the first base.

The TCR beta CDR3 regions were amplified from the RNA transcripts. A first-round RT-PCR of the TCR CDR3 used the HTBI primer set with the Qiagen OneStep RT-PCR kit. The libraries were constructed in a second round of multiplex PCR and then size-selected and purified. Libraries were sequenced paired-end with 100 bp reads on an Illumina HiSeq2000. In the authors' own workflow: SOAPnuke was used to process the raw data, removing reads that contained adapters or uncalled bases, had a mean Phred below 15, or lacked an exact match to the constant primer or identifier. High-quality paired reads were merged with COPE v1.2.5, and unique nucleotide sequences were defined as clonotypes. MiTCR v1.1 was used to align clonotypes to the IMGT TRBV, TRBD and TRBJ reference segments. Only V-J combinations with frequency above 0.0001, covering 99.2% of repertoires, were analysed. The TCS score was defined as the ratio of F50 (clonal expansion) to E x V (chaos), calculated using BLOSUM62-based TCRdist between CDR3 peptides within each V-J. Welch's t-statistics and random forest reduced 514 V-J features to roughly 13, which were used in a naive Bayes classifier (R e1071). The raw public data were reprocessed by TCRdb itself: fastp quality trimming at Q25, MiXCR clonotype calling, in-frame beta chains only. Every CDR3 protein is listed once, alongside the most common genes and DNA of its rows. The V and J calls shown here were made by TCRdb, not taken from the authors' results. The sample contains about 640,000 distinct CDR3 sequences, roughly 20% of them found a single time. The ten largest clones capture under 35% of the sample.

The receptor comes from a man aged 25-45 years with Graves' ophthalmopathy. The rearranged segments are TRBV28 and TRBJ1-1, and the D gene may be TRBD1, 6 bases matching. Sample: blood. This receptor has the CDR3 CASRTQGTEAFF. The nucleotide sequence reads TGTGCCAGCAGAACACAGGGTACTGAAGCTTTCTTT.